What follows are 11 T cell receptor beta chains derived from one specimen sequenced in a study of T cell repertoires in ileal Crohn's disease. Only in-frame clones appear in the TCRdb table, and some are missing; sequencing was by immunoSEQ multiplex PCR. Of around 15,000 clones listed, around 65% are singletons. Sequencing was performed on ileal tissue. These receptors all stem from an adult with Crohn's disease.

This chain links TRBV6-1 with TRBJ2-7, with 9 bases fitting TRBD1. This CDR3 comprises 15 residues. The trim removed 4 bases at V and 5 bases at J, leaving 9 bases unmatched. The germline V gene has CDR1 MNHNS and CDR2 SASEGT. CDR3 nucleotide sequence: TGTGCCAGCAGTGTCCGGGACAGGGAGTCCGACGAGCAGTACTTC. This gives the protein CASSVRDRESDEQYF.

DNA of the CDR3: TGCGCCAGCAGCGATAGCGGGGGATGGTATGAGCAGTTCTTC. This codes for CASSDSGGWYEQFF. The chain has TRBV5-1 and TRBJ2-1; TRBD2 agrees at 9 bases. The CDR3 sequence is 14 residues long. Per germline, CDR1 SGHRS and CDR2 YFSETQ. V lost 4 bases, J lost 8 bases, and 7 bases stayed unmatched.

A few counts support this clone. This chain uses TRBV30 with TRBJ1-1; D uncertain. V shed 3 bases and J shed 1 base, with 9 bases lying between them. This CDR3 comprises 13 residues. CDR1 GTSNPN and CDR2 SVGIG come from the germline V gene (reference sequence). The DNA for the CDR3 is TGTGCCTGGAGGACCGCAGGGAACACTGAAGCTTTCTTT. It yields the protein CAWRTAGNTEAFF.

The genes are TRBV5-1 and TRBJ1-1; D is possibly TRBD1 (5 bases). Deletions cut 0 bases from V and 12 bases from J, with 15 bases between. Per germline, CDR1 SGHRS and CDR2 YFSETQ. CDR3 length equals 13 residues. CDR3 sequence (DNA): TGCGCCAGCAGCTTGGGGGATCGTAGGGGAACTTTCTTT. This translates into CASSLGDRRGTFF.

The CDR3 nucleotides are TGTGCCAGCAGCTCACGATTTCTAGCGTGGGAGGGCACCGGGGAGCTGTTTTTT. Its protein is CASSSRFLAWEGTGELFF. The chain is built from TRBV11-3 and TRBJ2-2; TRBD2 agrees at 7 bases. The germline V gene encodes CDR1 SGHNT and CDR2 YENEEA. The CDR3 sequence is 18 residues long. The junction had 15 bases not matched to a gene; V was cut back by 4 bases and J by 4 bases.

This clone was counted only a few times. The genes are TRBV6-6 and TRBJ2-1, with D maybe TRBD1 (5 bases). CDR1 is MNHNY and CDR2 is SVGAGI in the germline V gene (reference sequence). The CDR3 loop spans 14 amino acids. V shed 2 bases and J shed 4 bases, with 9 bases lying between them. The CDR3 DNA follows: TGTGCCAGCAGTTACCCAGGGTTTTACAATGAGCAGTTCTTC. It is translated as CASSYPGFYNEQFF.

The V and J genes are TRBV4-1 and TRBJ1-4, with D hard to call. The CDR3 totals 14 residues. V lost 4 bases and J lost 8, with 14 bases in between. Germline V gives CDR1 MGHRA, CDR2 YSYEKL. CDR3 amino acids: CASSRKELREKLFF. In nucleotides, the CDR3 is TGCGCCAGCAGCCGAAAGGAGTTGAGAGAAAAACTGTTTTTT.

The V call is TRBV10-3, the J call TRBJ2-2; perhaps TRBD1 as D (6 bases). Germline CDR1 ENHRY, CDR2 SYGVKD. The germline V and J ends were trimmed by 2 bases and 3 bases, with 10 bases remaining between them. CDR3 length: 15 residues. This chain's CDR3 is CAISEPRTDTGELFF. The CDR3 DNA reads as TGTGCCATCAGTGAGCCCCGGACAGACACCGGGGAGCTGTTTTTT.

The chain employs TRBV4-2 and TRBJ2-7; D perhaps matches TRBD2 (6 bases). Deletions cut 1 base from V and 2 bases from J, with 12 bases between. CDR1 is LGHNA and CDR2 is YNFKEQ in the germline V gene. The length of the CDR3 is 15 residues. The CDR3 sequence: CASSQGVGSAYEQYF. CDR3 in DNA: TGTGCCAGCAGCCAAGGTGTCGGGAGCGCCTACGAGCAGTACTTC.

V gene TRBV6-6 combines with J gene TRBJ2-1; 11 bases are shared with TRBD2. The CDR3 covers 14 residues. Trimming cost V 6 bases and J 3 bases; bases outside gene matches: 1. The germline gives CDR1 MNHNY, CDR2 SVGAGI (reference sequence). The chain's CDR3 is CASRGLAGYNEQFF. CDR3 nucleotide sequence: TGTGCCAGCAGAGGACTAGCGGGCTACAATGAGCAGTTCTTC.

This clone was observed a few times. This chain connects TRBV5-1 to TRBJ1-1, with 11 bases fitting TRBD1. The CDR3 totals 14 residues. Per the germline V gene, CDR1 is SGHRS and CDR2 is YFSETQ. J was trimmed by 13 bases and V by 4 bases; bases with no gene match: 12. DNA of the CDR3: TGCGCCAGCAGCCGATCCGGGACAGGGGGGCACCTTTTCTTT. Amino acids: CASSRSGTGGHLFF.